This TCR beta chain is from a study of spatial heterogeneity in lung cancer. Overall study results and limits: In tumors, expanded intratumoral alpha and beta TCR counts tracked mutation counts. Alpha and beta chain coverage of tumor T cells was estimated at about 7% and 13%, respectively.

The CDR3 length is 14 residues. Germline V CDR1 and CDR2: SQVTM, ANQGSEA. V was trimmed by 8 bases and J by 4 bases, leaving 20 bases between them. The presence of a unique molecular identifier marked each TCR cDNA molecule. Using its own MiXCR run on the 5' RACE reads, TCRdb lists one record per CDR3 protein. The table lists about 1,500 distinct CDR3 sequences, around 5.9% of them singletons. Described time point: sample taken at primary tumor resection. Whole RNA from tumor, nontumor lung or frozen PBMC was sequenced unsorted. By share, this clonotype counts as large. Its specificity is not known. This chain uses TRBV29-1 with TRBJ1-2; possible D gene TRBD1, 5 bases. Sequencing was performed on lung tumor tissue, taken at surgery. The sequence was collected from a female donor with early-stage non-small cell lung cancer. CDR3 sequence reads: CSPTSREGSYGYTF. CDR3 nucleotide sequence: TGCAGCCCCACATCGCGCGAGGGGTCCTATGGCTACACCTTC.